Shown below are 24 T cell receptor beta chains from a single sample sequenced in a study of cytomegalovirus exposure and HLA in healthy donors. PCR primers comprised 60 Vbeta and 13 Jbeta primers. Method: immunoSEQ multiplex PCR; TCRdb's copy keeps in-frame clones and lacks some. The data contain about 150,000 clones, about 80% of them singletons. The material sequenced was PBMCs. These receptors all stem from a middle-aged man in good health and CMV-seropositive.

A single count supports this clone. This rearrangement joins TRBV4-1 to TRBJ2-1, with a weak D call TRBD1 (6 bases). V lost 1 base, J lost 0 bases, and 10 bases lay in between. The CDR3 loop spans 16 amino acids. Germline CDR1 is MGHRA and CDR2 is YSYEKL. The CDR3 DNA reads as TGCGCCAGCAGCCAAGCCGGGACAACCTCCTACAATGAGCAGTTCTTC. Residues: CASSQAGTTSYNEQFF.

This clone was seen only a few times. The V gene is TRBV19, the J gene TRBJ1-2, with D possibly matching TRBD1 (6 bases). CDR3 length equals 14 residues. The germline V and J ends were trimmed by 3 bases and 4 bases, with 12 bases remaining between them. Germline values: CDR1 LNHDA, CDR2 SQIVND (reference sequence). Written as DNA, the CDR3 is TGTGCCAGTAGTATGGGGGACACTCCCTATGGCTACACCTTC. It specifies CASSMGDTPYGYTF.

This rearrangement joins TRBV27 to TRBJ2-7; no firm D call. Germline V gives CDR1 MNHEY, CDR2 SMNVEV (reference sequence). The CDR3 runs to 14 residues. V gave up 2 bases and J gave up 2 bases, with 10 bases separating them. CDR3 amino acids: CASSLQTSPYEQYF. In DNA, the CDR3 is TGTGCCAGCAGTTTACAGACTTCCCCCTACGAGCAGTACTTC.

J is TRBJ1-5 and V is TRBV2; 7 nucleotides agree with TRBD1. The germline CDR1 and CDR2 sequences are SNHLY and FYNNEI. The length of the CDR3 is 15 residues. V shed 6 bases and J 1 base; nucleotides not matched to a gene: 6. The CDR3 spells CASSGGTESNQPQHF. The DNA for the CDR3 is TGTGCCAGCAGCGGAGGGACAGAAAGCAATCAGCCCCAGCATTTT.

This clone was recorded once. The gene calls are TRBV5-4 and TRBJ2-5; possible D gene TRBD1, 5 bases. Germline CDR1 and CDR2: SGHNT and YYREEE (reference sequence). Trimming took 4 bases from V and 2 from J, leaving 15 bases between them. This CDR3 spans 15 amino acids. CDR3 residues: CASSVPGDRQETQYF. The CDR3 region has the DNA TGTGCCAGCAGCGTCCCCGGAGACAGACAAGAGACCCAGTACTTC.

The CDR3 spells CAWSVQGYQPQHF. CDR3 sequence (DNA): TGTGCCTGGAGTGTACAGGGGTATCAGCCCCAGCATTTT. The rearrangement uses TRBV30 and TRBJ1-5; 7 bases line up with TRBD1. Germline V lookup: CDR1 GTSNPN, CDR2 SVGIG (reference sequence). Trimming cost V 0 bases and J 5 bases; bases outside gene matches: 1. The CDR3 sequence is 13 residues long.

The CDR3 bases are TGTGCATGCGCGGGGAGAGGAGAAAAACTGTTTTTT. It specifies CACAGRGEKLFF. The J gene is TRBJ1-4, the V gene TRBV28; D is unclear. Germline CDR1 reads MDHEN; CDR2 reads SYDVKM. This CDR3 contains 12 residues.

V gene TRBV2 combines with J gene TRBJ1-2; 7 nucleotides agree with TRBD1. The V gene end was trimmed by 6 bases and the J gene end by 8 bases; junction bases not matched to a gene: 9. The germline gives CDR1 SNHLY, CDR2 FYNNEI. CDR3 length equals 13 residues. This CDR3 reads CASRPGQPLGYTF. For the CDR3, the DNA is TGTGCCAGCAGACCGGGACAGCCCCTGGGCTACACCTTC. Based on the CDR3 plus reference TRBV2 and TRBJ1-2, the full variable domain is EPEVTQTPSHQVTQMGQEVILRCVPISNHLYFYWYRQILGQKVEFLVSFYNNEISEKSEIFDDQFSVERPDGSNFTLKIRSTKLEDSAMYFCASRPGQPLGYTFGSGTRLTVV.

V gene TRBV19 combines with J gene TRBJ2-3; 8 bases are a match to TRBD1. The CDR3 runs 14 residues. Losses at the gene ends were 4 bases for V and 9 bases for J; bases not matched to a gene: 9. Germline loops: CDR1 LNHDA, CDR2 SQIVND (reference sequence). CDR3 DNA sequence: TGTGCCAGTAGTAATGGACAGGGAAGGGTAACGCAGTATTTT. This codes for CASSNGQGRVTQYF.

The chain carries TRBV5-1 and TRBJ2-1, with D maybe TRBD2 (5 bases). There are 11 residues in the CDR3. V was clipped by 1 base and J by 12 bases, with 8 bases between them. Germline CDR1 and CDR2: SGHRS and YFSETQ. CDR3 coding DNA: TGCGCCAGCAGCTTGAACAGCGGGCAGTTCTTC. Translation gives CASSLNSGQFF.

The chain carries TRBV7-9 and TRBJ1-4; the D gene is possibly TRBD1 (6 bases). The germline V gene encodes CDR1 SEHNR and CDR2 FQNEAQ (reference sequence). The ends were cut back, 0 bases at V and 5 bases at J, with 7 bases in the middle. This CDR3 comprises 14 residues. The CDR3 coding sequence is TGTGCCAGCAGCTTAGCAGGGGGAAATGAAAAACTGTTTTTT. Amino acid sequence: CASSLAGGNEKLFF.

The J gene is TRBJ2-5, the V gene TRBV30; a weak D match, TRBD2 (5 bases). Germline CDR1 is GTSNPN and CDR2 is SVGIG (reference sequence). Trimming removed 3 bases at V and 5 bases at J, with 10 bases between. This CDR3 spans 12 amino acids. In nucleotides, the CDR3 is TGTGCCTGGAGCTCTAGCTGGGAGACCCAGTACTTC. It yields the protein CAWSSSWETQYF.

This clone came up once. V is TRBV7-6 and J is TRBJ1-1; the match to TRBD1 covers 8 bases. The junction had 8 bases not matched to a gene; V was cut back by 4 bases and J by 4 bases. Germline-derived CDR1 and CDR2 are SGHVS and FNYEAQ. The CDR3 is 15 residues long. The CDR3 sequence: CASSSNDRGGTEAFF. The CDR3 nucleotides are TGTGCCAGCAGCTCTAACGACAGGGGAGGCACTGAAGCTTTCTTT.

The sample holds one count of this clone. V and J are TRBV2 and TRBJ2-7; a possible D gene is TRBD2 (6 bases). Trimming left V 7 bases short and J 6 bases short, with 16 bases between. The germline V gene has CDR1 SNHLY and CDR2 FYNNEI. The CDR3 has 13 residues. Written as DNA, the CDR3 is TGTGCCAGCACCAGATTAGGAGGGGCCGAGCAGTACTTC. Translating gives CASTRLGGAEQYF.

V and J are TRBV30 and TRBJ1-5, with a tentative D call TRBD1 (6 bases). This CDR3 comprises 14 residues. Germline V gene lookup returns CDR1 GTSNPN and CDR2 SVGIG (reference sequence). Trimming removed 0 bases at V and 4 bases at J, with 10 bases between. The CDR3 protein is CAWSVRGGNQPQHF. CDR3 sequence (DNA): TGTGCCTGGAGTGTAAGAGGGGGAAATCAGCCCCAGCATTTT.

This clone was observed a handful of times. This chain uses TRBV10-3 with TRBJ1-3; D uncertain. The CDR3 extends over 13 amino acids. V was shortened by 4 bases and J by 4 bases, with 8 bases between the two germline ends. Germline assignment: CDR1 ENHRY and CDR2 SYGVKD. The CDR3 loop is CAISGEPGNTIYF. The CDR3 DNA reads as TGTGCCATCAGTGGAGAGCCCGGAAACACCATATATTTT.

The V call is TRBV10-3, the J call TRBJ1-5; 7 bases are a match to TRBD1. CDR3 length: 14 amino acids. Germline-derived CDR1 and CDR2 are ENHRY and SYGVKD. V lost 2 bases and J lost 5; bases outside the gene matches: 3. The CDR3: CAISEGQADQPQHF. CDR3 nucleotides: TGTGCCATCAGTGAGGGACAGGCAGATCAGCCCCAGCATTTT.

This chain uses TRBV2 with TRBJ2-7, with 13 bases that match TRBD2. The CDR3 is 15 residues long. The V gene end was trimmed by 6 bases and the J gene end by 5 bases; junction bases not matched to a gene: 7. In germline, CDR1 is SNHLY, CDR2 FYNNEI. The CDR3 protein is CASSQGTSGVHEQYF. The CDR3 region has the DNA TGTGCCAGCAGCCAAGGGACTAGCGGGGTTCACGAGCAGTACTTC.

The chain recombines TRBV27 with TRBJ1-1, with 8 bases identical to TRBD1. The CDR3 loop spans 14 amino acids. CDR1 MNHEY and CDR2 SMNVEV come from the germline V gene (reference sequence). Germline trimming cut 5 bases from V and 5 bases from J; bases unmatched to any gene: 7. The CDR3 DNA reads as TGTGCCAGCAGTCCGATGACAGGGGTAACTGAAGCTTTCTTT. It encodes CASSPMTGVTEAFF.

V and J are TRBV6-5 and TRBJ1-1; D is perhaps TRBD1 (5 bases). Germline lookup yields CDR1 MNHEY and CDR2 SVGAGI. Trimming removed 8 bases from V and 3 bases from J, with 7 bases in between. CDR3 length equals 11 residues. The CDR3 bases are TGTGCCAGCGGGGGGGACACTGAAGCTTTCTTT. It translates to CASGGDTEAFF.

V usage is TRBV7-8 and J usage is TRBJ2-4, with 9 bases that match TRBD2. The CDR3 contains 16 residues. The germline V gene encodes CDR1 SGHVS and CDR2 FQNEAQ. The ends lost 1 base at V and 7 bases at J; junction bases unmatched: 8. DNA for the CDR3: TGTGCCAGCAGCTTAGGGGGGACTAGCTTTTTGAACATTCAGTACTTC. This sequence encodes CASSLGGTSFLNIQYF.

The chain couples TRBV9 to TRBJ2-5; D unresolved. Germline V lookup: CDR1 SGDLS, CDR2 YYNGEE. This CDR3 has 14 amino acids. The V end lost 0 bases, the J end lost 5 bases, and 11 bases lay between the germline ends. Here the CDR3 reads CASSVVALSETQYF. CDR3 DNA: TGTGCCAGCAGCGTAGTGGCCCTCTCGGAGACCCAGTACTTC.

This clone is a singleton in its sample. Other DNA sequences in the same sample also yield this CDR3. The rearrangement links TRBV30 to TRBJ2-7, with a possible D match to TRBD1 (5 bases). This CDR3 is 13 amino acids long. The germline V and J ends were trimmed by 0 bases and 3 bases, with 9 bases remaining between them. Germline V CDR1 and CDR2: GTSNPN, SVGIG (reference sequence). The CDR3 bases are TGTGCCTGGAGTGTCAGGGCCCTCTACGAGCAGTACTTC. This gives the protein CAWSVRALYEQYF.

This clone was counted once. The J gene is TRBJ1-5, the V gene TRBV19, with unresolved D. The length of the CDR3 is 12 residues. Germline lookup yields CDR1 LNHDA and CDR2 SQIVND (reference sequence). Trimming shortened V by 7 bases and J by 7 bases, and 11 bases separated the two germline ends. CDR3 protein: CASNPRGQPQHF. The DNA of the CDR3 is TGTGCCAGTAACCCACGGGGACAGCCCCAGCATTTT.